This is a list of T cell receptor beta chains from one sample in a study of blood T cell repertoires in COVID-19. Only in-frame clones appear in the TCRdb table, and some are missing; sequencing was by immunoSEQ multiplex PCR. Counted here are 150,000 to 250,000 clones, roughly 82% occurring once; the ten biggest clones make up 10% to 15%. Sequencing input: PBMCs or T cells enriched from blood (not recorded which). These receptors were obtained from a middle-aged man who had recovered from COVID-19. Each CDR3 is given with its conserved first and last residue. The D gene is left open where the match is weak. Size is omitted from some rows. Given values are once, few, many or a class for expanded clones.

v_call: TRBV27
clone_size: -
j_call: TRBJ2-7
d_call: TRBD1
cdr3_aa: CASSDRGRNAYEQYF
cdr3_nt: TGTGCCAGCTCGGACAGGGGGCGGAACGCCTACGAGCAGTACTTC

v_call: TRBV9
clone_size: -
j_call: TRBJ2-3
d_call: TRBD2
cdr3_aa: CASTRTSGGDTQYF
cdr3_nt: TGTGCCAGCACGCGGACTAGCGGGGGGGATACGCAGTATTTT

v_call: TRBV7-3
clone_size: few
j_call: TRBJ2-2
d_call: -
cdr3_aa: CASSFGPTGTTGGTGELFF
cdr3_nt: TGTGCCAGCAGCTTTGGGCCTACAGGGACGACGGGAGGCACCGGGGAGCTGTTTTTT

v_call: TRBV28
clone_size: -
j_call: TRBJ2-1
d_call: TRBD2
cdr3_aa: CASKLANGDEQFF
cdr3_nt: TGTGCCAGCAAACTAGCGAACGGTGATGAGCAGTTCTTC

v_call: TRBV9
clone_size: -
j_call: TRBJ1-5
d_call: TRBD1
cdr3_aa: CASSVGTATNQPQHF
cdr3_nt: TGTGCCAGCAGCGTGGGGACAGCCACCAATCAGCCCCAGCATTTT

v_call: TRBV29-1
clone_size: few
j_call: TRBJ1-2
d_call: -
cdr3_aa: CSVGVPRSFSYGYTF
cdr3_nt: TGCAGCGTTGGAGTCCCTAGGAGTTTCTCCTATGGCTACACCTTC

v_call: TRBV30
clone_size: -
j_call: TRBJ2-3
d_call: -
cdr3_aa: CACTGSPGPGDTQYF
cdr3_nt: TGTGCCTGCACCGGGTCCCCCGGCCCCGGAGATACGCAGTATTTT

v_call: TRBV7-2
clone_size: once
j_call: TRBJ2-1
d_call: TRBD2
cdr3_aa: CASSLFGLAGNNEQFF
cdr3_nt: TGTGCCAGCAGCTTATTCGGACTAGCGGGGAACAATGAGCAGTTCTTC

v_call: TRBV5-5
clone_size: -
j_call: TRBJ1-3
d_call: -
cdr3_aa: CASSLRRTGLLSGNTIYF
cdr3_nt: TGTGCCAGCAGCTTGCGGCGGACGGGACTCCTCTCTGGAAACACCATATATTTT

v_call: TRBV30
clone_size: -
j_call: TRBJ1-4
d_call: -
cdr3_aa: CAWSVETGEKLFF
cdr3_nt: TGTGCCTGGAGTGTGGAAACAGGTGAAAAACTGTTTTTT

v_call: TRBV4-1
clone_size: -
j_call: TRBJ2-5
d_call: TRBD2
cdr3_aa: CASSQERAASGYQETQYF
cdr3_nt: TGCGCCAGCAGCCAAGAGCGGGCCGCTAGCGGATACCAAGAGACCCAGTACTTC

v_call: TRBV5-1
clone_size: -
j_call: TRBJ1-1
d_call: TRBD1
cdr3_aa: CASSFLTGGMGTEAFF
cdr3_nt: TGCGCCAGCAGCTTCCTGACAGGGGGCATGGGCACTGAAGCTTTCTTT

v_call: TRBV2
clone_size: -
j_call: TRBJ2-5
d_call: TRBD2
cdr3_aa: CASSEREGETQYF
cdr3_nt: TGTGCCAGCAGTGAAAGGGAGGGAGAGACCCAGTACTTC

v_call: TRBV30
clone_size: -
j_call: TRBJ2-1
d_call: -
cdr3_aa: CAWSPGSTYNEQFF
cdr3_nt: TGTGCCTGGAGTCCGGGATCCACCTACAATGAGCAGTTCTTC

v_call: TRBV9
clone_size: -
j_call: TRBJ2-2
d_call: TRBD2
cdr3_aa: CASSTLAGVSTGELFF
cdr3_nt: TGTGCCAGCAGCACACTAGCGGGAGTGAGCACCGGGGAGCTGTTTTTT

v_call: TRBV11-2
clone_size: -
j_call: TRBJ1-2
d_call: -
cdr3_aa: CASSSGGVRYGYTF
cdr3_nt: TGTGCCAGCAGCTCCGGGGGGGTGAGGTATGGCTACACCTTC

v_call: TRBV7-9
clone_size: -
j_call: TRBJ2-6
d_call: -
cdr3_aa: CASSTFGANVLTF
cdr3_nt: TGTGCCAGCAGCACATTTGGGGCCAACGTCCTGACTTTC

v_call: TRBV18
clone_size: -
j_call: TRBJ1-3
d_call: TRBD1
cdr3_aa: CASSPDRASGNTIYF
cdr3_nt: TGTGCCAGCTCACCTGACAGGGCTAGCGGAAACACCATATATTTT

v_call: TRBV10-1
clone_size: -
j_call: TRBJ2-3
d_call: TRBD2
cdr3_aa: CASSSSGIDTQYF
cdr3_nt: TGCGCCAGCAGTTCTAGCGGGATAGATACGCAGTATTTT

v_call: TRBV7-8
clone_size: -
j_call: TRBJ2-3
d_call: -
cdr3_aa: CASRPSGPDTQYF
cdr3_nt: TGTGCCAGCAGACCCTCAGGGCCAGATACGCAGTATTTT

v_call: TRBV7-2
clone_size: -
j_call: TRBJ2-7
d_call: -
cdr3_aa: CASSFDGLSYEQYF
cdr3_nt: TGTGCCAGCAGCTTTGACGGGTTATCCTACGAGCAGTACTTC

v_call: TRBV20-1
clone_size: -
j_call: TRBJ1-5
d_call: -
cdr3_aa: CSASNRDNQPQHF
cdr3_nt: TGCAGTGCTAGTAACAGGGATAATCAGCCCCAGCATTTT

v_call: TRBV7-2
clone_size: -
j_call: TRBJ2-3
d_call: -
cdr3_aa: CASSPPGTLPNTQYF
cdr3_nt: TGTGCCAGCAGCCCACCCGGGACTCTCCCCAATACGCAGTATTTT

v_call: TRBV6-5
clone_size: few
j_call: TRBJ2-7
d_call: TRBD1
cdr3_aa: CASSLTGTGSSEQYF
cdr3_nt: TGTGCCAGCAGTCTTACCGGGACAGGGAGTTCCGAGCAGTACTTC

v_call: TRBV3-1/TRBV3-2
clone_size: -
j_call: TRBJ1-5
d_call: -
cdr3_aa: CASSSRGSNQPQHF
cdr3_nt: TGTGCCAGCAGCTCCAGAGGCAGCAATCAGCCCCAGCATTTT

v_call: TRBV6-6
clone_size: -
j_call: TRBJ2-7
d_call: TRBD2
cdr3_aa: CASSTLAEGYEQYF
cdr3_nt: TGTGCCAGCAGTACCCTAGCGGAGGGCTACGAGCAGTACTTC

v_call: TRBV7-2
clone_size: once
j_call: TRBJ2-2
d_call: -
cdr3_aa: CASSLQGTGELFF
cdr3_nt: TGTGCCAGCAGCTTACAGGGGACCGGGGAGCTGTTTTTT

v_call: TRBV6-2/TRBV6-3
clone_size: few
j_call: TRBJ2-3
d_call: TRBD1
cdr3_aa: CASSLGQGAGDTQYF
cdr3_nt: TGTGCCAGCAGCCTGGGACAGGGGGCCGGAGATACGCAGTATTTT

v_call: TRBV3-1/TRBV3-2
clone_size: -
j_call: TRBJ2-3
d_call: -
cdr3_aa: CASSPTTGADTQYF
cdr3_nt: TGTGCCAGCAGCCCTACCACCGGAGCAGATACGCAGTATTTT

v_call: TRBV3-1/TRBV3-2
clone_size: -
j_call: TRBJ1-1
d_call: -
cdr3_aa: CASSQEHGVSTEAFF
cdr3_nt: TGTGCCAGCAGCCAAGAGCACGGGGTGAGCACTGAAGCTTTCTTT

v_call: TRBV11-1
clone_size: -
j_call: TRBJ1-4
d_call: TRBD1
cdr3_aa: CASSFGQGRREKLFF
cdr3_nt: TGTGCCAGCAGCTTCGGACAGGGGAGGAGGGAAAAACTGTTTTTT

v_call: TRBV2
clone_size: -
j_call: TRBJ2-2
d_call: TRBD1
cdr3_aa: CASSGDSLNTGELFF
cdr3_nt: TGTGCCAGCAGTGGGGACAGTTTAAACACCGGGGAGCTGTTTTTT

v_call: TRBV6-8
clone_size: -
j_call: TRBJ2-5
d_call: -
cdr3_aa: CASRYSARQETQYF
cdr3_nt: TGTGCCAGCAGATACTCCGCGCGTCAAGAGACCCAGTACTTC

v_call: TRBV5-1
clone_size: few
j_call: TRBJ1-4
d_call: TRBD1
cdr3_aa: CASSLTVQGAQKLFF
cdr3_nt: TGCGCCAGCAGCTTGACGGTCCAGGGGGCGCAAAAACTGTTTTTT

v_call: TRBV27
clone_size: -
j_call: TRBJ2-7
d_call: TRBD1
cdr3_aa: CASSVGTGPYEQYF
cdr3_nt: TGTGCCAGCAGTGTCGGGACAGGGCCCTACGAGCAGTACTTC

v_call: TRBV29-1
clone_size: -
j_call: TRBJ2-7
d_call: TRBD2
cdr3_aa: CSVDVSGAGEQYF
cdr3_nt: TGCAGCGTTGATGTAAGCGGGGCTGGCGAGCAGTACTTC

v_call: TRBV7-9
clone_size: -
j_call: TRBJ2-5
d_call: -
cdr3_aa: CASSLIEETQYF
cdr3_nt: TGTGCCAGCAGCTTGATAGAAGAGACCCAGTACTTC

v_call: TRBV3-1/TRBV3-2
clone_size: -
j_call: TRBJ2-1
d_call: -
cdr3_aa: CASSSVDSQFF
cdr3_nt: TGTGCCAGTTCTAGCGTGGACTCGCAGTTCTTC

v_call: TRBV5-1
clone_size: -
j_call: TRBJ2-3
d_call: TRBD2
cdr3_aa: CASSFSGSITDTQYF
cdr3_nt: TGCGCCAGCAGCTTTAGCGGGAGTATTACGGATACGCAGTATTTT

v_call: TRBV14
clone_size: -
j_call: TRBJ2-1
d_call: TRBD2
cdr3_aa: CASSPLPGLAGEYNEQFF
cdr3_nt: TGTGCCAGCAGCCCCCTTCCGGGACTAGCGGGAGAGTACAATGAGCAGTTCTTC

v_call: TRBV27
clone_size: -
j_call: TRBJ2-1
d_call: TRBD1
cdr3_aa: CASSVLGDRSLNEQFF
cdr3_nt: TGTGCCAGCAGTGTACTTGGGGACAGGAGCCTCAATGAGCAGTTCTTC

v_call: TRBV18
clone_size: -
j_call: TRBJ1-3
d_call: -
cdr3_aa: CASSPGAPGGGNTIYF
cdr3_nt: TGTGCCAGCTCACCAGGTGCCCCCGGGGGAGGAAACACCATATATTTT

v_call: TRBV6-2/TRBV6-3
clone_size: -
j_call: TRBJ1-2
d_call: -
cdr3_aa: CASSSDSTANYGYTF
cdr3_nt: TGTGCCAGCAGTTCCGATTCGACAGCCAACTATGGCTACACCTTC

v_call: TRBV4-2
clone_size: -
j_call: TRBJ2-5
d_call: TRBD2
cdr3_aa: CASSLRVAGVGETQYF
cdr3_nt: TGTGCCAGCAGCCTCCGGGTAGCGGGAGTAGGAGAGACCCAGTACTTC

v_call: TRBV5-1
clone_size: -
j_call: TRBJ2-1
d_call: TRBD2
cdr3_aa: CASSLRQLAGAYNEQFF
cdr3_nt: TGCGCCAGCAGCTTGCGACAGCTAGCGGGAGCCTACAATGAGCAGTTCTTC

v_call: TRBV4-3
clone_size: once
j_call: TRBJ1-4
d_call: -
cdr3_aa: CASSSTGGVEKLFF
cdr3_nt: TGCGCCAGCAGCAGCACCGGGGGGGTTGAAAAACTGTTTTTT

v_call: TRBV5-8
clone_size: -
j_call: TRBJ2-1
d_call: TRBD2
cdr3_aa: CASSLSRTSGYNEQFF
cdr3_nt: TGTGCCAGCAGCTTGTCCCGGACTAGCGGCTACAATGAGCAGTTCTTC

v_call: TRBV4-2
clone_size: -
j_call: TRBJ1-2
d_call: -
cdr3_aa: CASSQDPSHGYTF
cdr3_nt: TGTGCCAGCAGCCAAGACCCCTCCCATGGCTACACCTTC

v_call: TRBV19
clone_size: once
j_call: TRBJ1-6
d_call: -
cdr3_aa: CASDGGNSPLHF
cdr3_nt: TGTGCCAGCGATGGGGGGAATTCACCCCTCCACTTT

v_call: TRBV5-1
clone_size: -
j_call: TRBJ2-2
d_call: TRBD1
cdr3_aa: CASSSLTGSNTGELFF
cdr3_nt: TGCGCCAGCAGCTCCTTGACAGGGAGTAACACCGGGGAGCTGTTTTTT

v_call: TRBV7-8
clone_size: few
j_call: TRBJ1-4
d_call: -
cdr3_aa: CASTRGATNEKLFF
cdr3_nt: TGTGCCAGCACCCGGGGGGCTACTAATGAAAAACTGTTTTTT

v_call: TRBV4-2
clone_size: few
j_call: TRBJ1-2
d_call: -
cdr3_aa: CASSEGPLAGYTF
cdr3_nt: TGTGCCAGCAGCGAAGGGCCGTTAGCCGGCTACACCTTC

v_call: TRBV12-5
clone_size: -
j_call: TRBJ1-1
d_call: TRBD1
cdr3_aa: CASGSGTARRREAFF
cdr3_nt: TGTGCTAGTGGTTCCGGGACAGCAAGGAGGAGGGAAGCTTTCTTT

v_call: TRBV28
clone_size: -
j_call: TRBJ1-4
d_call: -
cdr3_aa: CASSQGPNEKLFF
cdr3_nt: TGTGCCAGCAGTCAGGGCCCGAACGAAAAACTGTTTTTT

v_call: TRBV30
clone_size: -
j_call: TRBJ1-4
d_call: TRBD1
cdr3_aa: CAWSVKGTDEKLFF
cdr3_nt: TGTGCCTGGAGTGTAAAAGGGACAGATGAAAAACTGTTTTTT

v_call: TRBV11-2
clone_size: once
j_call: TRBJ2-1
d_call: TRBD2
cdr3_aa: CASSLTSGYNEQFF
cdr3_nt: TGTGCCAGCAGCTTAACTAGCGGGTACAATGAGCAGTTCTTC

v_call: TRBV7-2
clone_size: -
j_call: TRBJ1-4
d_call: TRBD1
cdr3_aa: CASSQDRGKLFF
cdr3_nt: TGTGCCAGCAGCCAAGACAGGGGGAAACTGTTTTTT

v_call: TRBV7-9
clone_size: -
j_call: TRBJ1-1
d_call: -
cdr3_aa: CASSFGGDTEAFF
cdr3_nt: TGTGCCAGCAGCTTTGGAGGGGACACTGAAGCTTTCTTT

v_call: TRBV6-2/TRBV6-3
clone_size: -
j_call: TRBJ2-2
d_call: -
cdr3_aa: CASSFRAEPGELFF
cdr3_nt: TGTGCCAGCAGTTTCAGAGCGGAACCCGGGGAGCTGTTTTTT

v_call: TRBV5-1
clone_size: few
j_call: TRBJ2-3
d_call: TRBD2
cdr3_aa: CASTDTWTSGRPSTDTQYF
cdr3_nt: TGCGCCAGCACCGACACATGGACTAGCGGGAGACCTAGCACAGATACGCAGTATTTT